This passage covers 10 T cell receptor beta chains from one sample sequenced in a study of radiation and T cells in renal cell carcinoma. Time point reported: blood 2 weeks post-SBRT. As for treatment: 15 Gy SBRT to primary tumor, nephrectomy 4 weeks later. Method: immunoSEQ multiplex PCR; TCRdb's copy keeps in-frame clones and lacks some. This sample carries 160,000 or so clones, approximately 90% of them seen once, and the ten largest clones take 13%. The material was blood, obtained from a patient whose treatment included radiotherapy and nephrectomy. The receptors here all came from a woman in her 50s with renal cell carcinoma.

This chain connects TRBV10-3 to TRBJ1-5; D is uncertain. With 2 bases removed from V and 5 bases from J, the gap between germline ends came to 7 bases. This CDR3 region has 13 residues. Looked up from germline, CDR1 is ENHRY and CDR2 is SYGVKD. The CDR3 sequence is CAISEMADQPQHF. The CDR3 nucleotides read TGTGCCATCAGTGAGATGGCTGATCAGCCCCAGCATTTT.

The chain is built from TRBV19 and TRBJ2-7; a possible D gene is TRBD1 (6 bases). Germline CDR1 reads LNHDA; CDR2 reads SQIVND (reference sequence). The CDR3 runs 13 residues. Trimming removed 5 bases at V and 4 bases at J, with 12 bases between. CDR3 sequence: CASSEVRGYEQYF. The CDR3 DNA is TGTGCCAGTAGTGAGGTCAGGGGTTACGAGCAGTACTTC.

The CDR3 DNA is TGTGCCAGCATGGGGGACAGGCCTTATGGCTACACCTTC. This translates into CASMGDRPYGYTF. This chain connects TRBV28 to TRBJ1-2, with 8 bases matching TRBD1. Germline V gives CDR1 MDHEN, CDR2 SYDVKM. This CDR3 has 13 residues. V was pared by 7 bases and J by 5 bases, with 6 bases of the junction left unmatched.

The CDR3 bases are TGTGCCAGCTCACCATCCGCTGGGGTTAGTGAAAAACTGTTTTTT. The encoded protein is CASSPSAGVSEKLFF. This chain links TRBV18 with TRBJ1-4; D is ambiguous. The CDR3 is 15 residues long. Trimming removed 2 bases at V and 7 bases at J, with 14 bases between. Looked up from germline, CDR1 is KGHSH and CDR2 is LQKENI.

The chain joins TRBV2 to TRBJ2-4, with D uncertain. CDR1 is SNHLY and CDR2 is FYNNEI in the germline V gene. The length of the CDR3 is 15 residues. Between the trimmed V and J ends, which lost 0 bases and 4 bases, there was a span of 10 bases. CDR3 protein: CASSEALGRKNIQYF. The CDR3 DNA is TGTGCCAGCAGTGAAGCGCTGGGCAGAAAAAACATTCAGTACTTC.

This chain links TRBV13 with TRBJ2-2; D is possibly TRBD1 (5 bases). Between the trimmed V and J ends, which lost 6 bases and 0 bases, there was a span of 8 bases. The CDR3 totals 14 residues. Germline V gene data show CDR1 as PRHDT and CDR2 as FYEKMQ (reference sequence). CDR3 protein: CASRTGANTGELFF. The CDR3, as DNA: TGTGCCAGCAGAACAGGAGCGAACACCGGGGAGCTGTTTTTT.

The gene calls are TRBV29-1 and TRBJ2-1; D might be TRBD1 (5 bases). The V gene lost 7 bases and the J gene lost 8 bases, with 21 bases spanning the gap. Per germline, CDR1 SQVTM and CDR2 ANQGSEA. The CDR3 totals 14 residues. CDR3 sequence (DNA): TGCAGCGCACCGCGGCCAGGGCTTGGGGATGAGCAGTTCTTC. It codes for CSAPRPGLGDEQFF.

The chain couples TRBV18 to TRBJ1-3, with a weak D call TRBD1 (5 bases). V lost 3 bases and J lost 0, with 9 bases in between. Germline V gene lookup returns CDR1 KGHSH and CDR2 LQKENI. The CDR3 runs to 15 residues. CDR3 loop: CASSPSGYSGNTIYF. The CDR3 coding sequence is TGTGCCAGCTCACCTTCAGGGTACTCTGGAAACACCATATATTTT.

The chain combines TRBV18 with TRBJ2-7; 12 bases are a match to TRBD2. The V gene end was trimmed by 5 bases and the J gene end by 3 bases; junction bases not matched to a gene: 14. The CDR3 runs 18 residues. CDR1 and CDR2 (germline): KGHSH, LQKENI. The CDR3 reads CASSTLTTGLAGNYEQYF. In nucleotides, the CDR3 is TGTGCCAGCTCAACCCTAACTACGGGACTAGCGGGTAACTACGAGCAGTACTTC.

The gene calls are TRBV7-2 and TRBJ2-3; D is perhaps TRBD1 or TRBD2 (5 bases each). V gave up 1 base and J gave up 2 bases, with 13 bases separating them. Germline V gene data show CDR1 as SGHTA and CDR2 as FQGNSA. The CDR3 contains 16 residues. The CDR3 loop reads CASSLVGGTSTDTQYF. DNA for the CDR3: TGTGCCAGCAGCTTAGTTGGGGGAACCTCCACAGATACGCAGTATTTT.